The T cell receptor beta chain under discussion was sequenced for a study of regulatory dendritic cells for organ transplantation. Study-wide points: Memory CD8+ clonal expansion seemed more limited with regulatory than mature dendritic cells. The most alloreactive TCR clonotypes were found in resting memory CD8+ cells.

This clone showed up just a few times. As yet, its antigen is unknown. The table came from immunoSEQ multiplex PCR; TCRdb's copy has only in-frame clones and leaves some out. The sample has about 20,000 clones; 65% to 90% are singletons. Sorted subsets were CFSE-labeled and cultured approximately 5 days with allogeneic dendritic cells. This receptor was identified in a human donor in good health. Input material: naive CD4+ T cells from blood cultured with dendritic cells. The subset is: CD45RA+ naive T cells.

The CDR3 loop reads CASSTQGVLGNTIYF. As DNA, the CDR3 is TGTGCCAGCAGCACACAGGGTGTACTGGGAAACACCATATATTTT. The chain carries TRBV11-2 and TRBJ1-3; possibly TRBD1 for D (6 bases). Germline CDR1 is SGHAT and CDR2 is FQNNGV. The CDR3 is 15 amino acids. V lost 5 bases, J lost 4 bases, and 15 bases lay in between.